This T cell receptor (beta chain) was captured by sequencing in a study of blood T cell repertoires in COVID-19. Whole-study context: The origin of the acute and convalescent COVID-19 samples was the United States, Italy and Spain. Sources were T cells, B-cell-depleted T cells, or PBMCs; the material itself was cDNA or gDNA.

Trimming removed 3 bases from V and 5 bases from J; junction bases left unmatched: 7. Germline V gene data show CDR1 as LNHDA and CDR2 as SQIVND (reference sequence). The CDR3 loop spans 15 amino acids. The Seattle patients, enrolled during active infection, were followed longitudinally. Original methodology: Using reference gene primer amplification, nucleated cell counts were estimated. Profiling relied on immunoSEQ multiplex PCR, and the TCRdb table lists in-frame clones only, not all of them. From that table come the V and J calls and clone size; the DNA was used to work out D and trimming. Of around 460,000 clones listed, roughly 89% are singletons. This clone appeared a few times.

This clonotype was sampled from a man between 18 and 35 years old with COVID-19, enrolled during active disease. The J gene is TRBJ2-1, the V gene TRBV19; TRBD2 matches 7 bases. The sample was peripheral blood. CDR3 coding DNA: TGTGCCAGTAGTATCCGCGGGAGTACAGACAATGAGCAGTTCTTC. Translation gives CASSIRGSTDNEQFF.